This T cell receptor beta chain is drawn from a study of beta chain features in type 1 diabetes. Notes on the study in general: More deletions and fewer insertions at VDJ junctions were seen in type 1 diabetes patients. A greater similarity of naive, central memory and Treg TCRB repertoires was seen among patients than among healthy donors.

Expressed TCRB transcripts were sequenced after all isolated RNA was converted to cDNA. The assay was immunoSEQ multiplex PCR, and TCRdb's table has in-frame clones only and misses some. The repertoire includes a few hundred thousand clones, about 15% of them detected once, and 0.019% sits in the top ten. One heparinised draw of blood, averaging roughly 0.12 L, came from each donor. Sorted cells reached over 95% purity in every population. This clone has only a few counts. Its antigen is not known. The sequenced sample consisted of naive CD4+ T cells from blood. This TCR came from a woman in her late teens or twenties in good health.

CDR3 sequence (DNA): TGTGCCAGCAGTGCCCTAGCCTACGAGCAGTACTTC. It translates to CASSALAYEQYF. The chain recombines TRBV2 with TRBJ2-7; D remains ambiguous. This CDR3 region has 12 residues. V lost 4 bases and J 2 bases, leaving 6 bases between the germline ends. Germline CDR1 is SNHLY and CDR2 is FYNNEI. Full variable domain (missing parts from reference TRBV2 and TRBJ2-7): EPEVTQTPSHQVTQMGQEVILRCVPISNHLYFYWYRQILGQKVEFLVSFYNNEISEKSEIFDDQFSVERPDGSNFTLKIRSTKLEDSAMYFCASSALAYEQYFGPGTRLTVT.